This T cell receptor beta chain was sequenced for a study of Ad26.COV2.S vaccination and SARS-CoV-2 variants. Looking at the study overall: The donor belonged to the COV1001 Ad26.COV2.S trial arm.

To note about this clone: As yet, its antigen is unknown.

General study points: Reportedly, spike-specific CD8+ and CD4+ T cell responses achieved substantial breadth once vaccination had taken place. An underestimation of total T cell responses may have resulted from the TCR breadth and depth analyses.

Sequencing used immunoSEQ multiplex PCR; TCRdb keeps in-frame clones, though not all of them. This table holds roughly 400,000 clones, 80% to 95% found once. Treatment reported: approximately 18 received Ad26.COV2.S at low or high dose, single or two shots; roughly five received placebo; per-sample allocation not given. The investigators took samples on day 63 after the first vaccine or placebo injection. An adult aged 18-55 years in Boston served as the donor. The sequence came from a person between 18 and 65 years old who received the Ad26.COV2.S COVID-19 vaccine or a placebo. The specimen comprised peripheral blood, sampled in a trial of Ad26.COV2.S vaccine versus placebo.

The CDR3, as DNA: TGTGCCAGCAGTCCCGACTGGTTTAGACTGTTTTTT. Protein: CASSPDWFRLFF. The chain uses TRBV6-2 or TRBV6-3 and TRBJ1-4; the D is unclear. Trimming left V 5 bases short and J 13 bases short, with 14 bases between. Per the germline V gene, CDR1 is MNHEY and CDR2 is SVGEGT. This CDR3 is 12 amino acids long.